Listed below are T cell receptor beta chains from one sample, sequenced in a study of T cells in Graves' hyperthyroidism and ophthalmopathy. TCRdb ran MiXCR on the multiplex PCR reads and lists one entry per CDR3 protein. The repertoire holds about 600,000 distinct CDR3 sequences, with around 15% as singletons. The sequencing sample was made of blood. The origin of the receptors is a woman aged 40-49 years with Graves' ophthalmopathy. Both conserved end residues are part of each CDR3. Fields, in order: J gene, clone size, D gene, CDR3 length, V gene, CDR3 protein, CDR3 DNA. A D gene is named only where the DNA matches it firmly. Not all rows give a size; the values are once, few, many and, for expanded clones, a class.

j_call: TRBJ1-1; clone_size: few; d_call: -; cdr3_length: 15; v_call: TRBV28; cdr3_aa: CASSLEVPWNTEAFF; cdr3_nt: TGTGCCAGCAGTTTAGAGGTGCCCTGGAACACTGAAGCTTTCTTT
j_call: TRBJ2-7; clone_size: many; d_call: TRBD1; cdr3_length: 16; v_call: TRBV18; cdr3_aa: CASSTSGTGDSYEQYF; cdr3_nt: TGTGCCAGCTCAACCTCCGGGACAGGGGATTCCTACGAGCAGTACTTC
j_call: TRBJ2-3; clone_size: many; d_call: TRBD2; cdr3_length: 15; v_call: TRBV11-2; cdr3_aa: CASSQQRGFTDTQYF; cdr3_nt: TGTGCCAGCAGTCAACAGCGGGGGTTCACAGATACGCAGTATTTT
j_call: TRBJ1-1; clone_size: -; d_call: -; cdr3_length: 14; v_call: TRBV10-2; cdr3_aa: CASRGPDRGTEAFF; cdr3_nt: TGCGCCAGCAGAGGGCCCGATCGAGGCACTGAAGCTTTCTTT
j_call: TRBJ2-3; clone_size: many; d_call: TRBD2; cdr3_length: 17; v_call: TRBV7-6; cdr3_aa: CASSLGGGGLSTDTQYF; cdr3_nt: TGTGCCAGCAGCTTAGGTGGCGGGGGACTAAGCACAGATACGCAGTATTTT
j_call: TRBJ1-2; clone_size: few; d_call: -; cdr3_length: 13; v_call: TRBV29-1; cdr3_aa: CSVAGGFNYGYTF; cdr3_nt: TGCAGCGTTGCCGGGGGATTCAACTATGGCTACACCTTC
j_call: TRBJ2-2; clone_size: -; d_call: TRBD2; cdr3_length: 17; v_call: TRBV2; cdr3_aa: CASSEDSGVLETGELFF; cdr3_nt: TGTGCCAGCAGTGAGGATAGCGGGGTGCTGGAGACCGGGGAGCTGTTTTTT
j_call: TRBJ2-5; clone_size: many; d_call: TRBD1; cdr3_length: 13; v_call: TRBV3-1; cdr3_aa: CASSPQGAETQYF; cdr3_nt: TGTGCCAGCAGCCCACAGGGGGCCGAGACCCAGTACTTC
j_call: TRBJ2-1; clone_size: -; d_call: -; cdr3_length: 12; v_call: TRBV20-1; cdr3_aa: CSALMDGNEQFF; cdr3_nt: TGCAGTGCCTTAATGGACGGGAATGAGCAGTTCTTC
j_call: TRBJ1-4; clone_size: -; d_call: TRBD1; cdr3_length: 12; v_call: TRBV29-1; cdr3_aa: CSAWTGGEKLFF; cdr3_nt: TGCAGCGCGTGGACAGGGGGGGAAAAACTGTTTTTT
j_call: TRBJ1-1; clone_size: many; d_call: -; cdr3_length: 12; v_call: TRBV28; cdr3_aa: CASKVMNTEAFF; cdr3_nt: TGTGCCAGCAAGGTAATGAACACTGAAGCTTTCTTT
j_call: TRBJ2-7; clone_size: many; d_call: TRBD2; cdr3_length: 15; v_call: TRBV7-2; cdr3_aa: CASSLGSGVSYEQYF; cdr3_nt: TGTGCCAGCAGCTTAGGTAGCGGGGTCTCCTACGAGCAGTACTTC
j_call: TRBJ2-1; clone_size: -; d_call: -; cdr3_length: 13; v_call: TRBV20-1; cdr3_aa: CSAREASGTSQFF; cdr3_nt: TGCAGTGCTAGAGAGGCCAGTGGGACGTCACAGTTCTTC
j_call: TRBJ1-2; clone_size: -; d_call: -; cdr3_length: 14; v_call: TRBV4-2; cdr3_aa: CASSQVGTTYGHTF; cdr3_nt: TGTGCCAGCAGCCAAGTCGGGACAACTTATGGCCACACCTTC
j_call: TRBJ2-1; clone_size: many; d_call: -; cdr3_length: 15; v_call: TRBV10-3; cdr3_aa: CAISESDARNNEQFF; cdr3_nt: TGTGCCATCAGTGAGTCGGACGCCAGAAACAATGAGCAGTTCTTC
j_call: TRBJ1-6; clone_size: once; d_call: TRBD1; cdr3_length: 14; v_call: TRBV2; cdr3_aa: CASSRAGGNSPLHF; cdr3_nt: TGTGCCAGCAGTCGGGCAGGGGGTAATTCACCCCTCCACTTT
j_call: TRBJ2-5; clone_size: -; d_call: TRBD1; cdr3_length: 18; v_call: TRBV6-1; cdr3_aa: CASSAPIPGQGWGETQYF; cdr3_nt: TGTGCCAGCAGTGCGCCTATTCCGGGACAGGGGTGGGGAGAGACCCAGTACTTC
j_call: TRBJ2-3; clone_size: -; d_call: TRBD1; cdr3_length: 20; v_call: TRBV6-2/TRBV6-3; cdr3_aa: CASRPHTPTIDRAATDTQYF; cdr3_nt: TGTGCCAGCAGACCACACACCCCCACGATAGACAGGGCGGCCACAGATACGCAGTATTTT
j_call: TRBJ2-7; clone_size: -; d_call: TRBD2; cdr3_length: 16; v_call: TRBV6-1; cdr3_aa: CASSDRLAGGPYEQYF; cdr3_nt: TGTGCCAGCAGTGACCGACTAGCGGGAGGGCCATACGAGCAGTACTTC
j_call: TRBJ2-3; clone_size: many; d_call: -; cdr3_length: 13; v_call: TRBV20-1; cdr3_aa: CSSEKDNTDTQYF; cdr3_nt: TGCAGTTCAGAGAAAGATAACACAGATACGCAGTATTTT
j_call: TRBJ1-6; clone_size: -; d_call: -; cdr3_length: 18; v_call: TRBV4-1; cdr3_aa: CASSQDWGALIPNSPLHF; cdr3_nt: TGCGCCAGCAGCCAAGACTGGGGGGCGTTAATCCCTAATTCACCCCTCCACTTT
j_call: TRBJ2-2; clone_size: -; d_call: TRBD2; cdr3_length: 13; v_call: TRBV12-3/TRBV12-4; cdr3_aa: CASNTAGDGELFF; cdr3_nt: TGTGCCAGCAACACAGCGGGAGACGGGGAGCTGTTTTTT
j_call: TRBJ2-4; clone_size: many; d_call: -; cdr3_length: 16; v_call: TRBV5-1; cdr3_aa: CASSSGDAGGENIQYF; cdr3_nt: TGCGCCAGCAGCTCCGGTGACGCAGGAGGGGAAAACATTCAGTACTTC
j_call: TRBJ2-5; clone_size: many; d_call: -; cdr3_length: 11; v_call: TRBV12-3/TRBV12-4; cdr3_aa: CASRGSTTQYF; cdr3_nt: TGTGCCAGTCGGGGCTCCACAACCCAGTACTTC
j_call: TRBJ2-6; clone_size: few; d_call: TRBD1; cdr3_length: 18; v_call: TRBV29-1; cdr3_aa: CSVEGPLQGSSGANVLTF; cdr3_nt: TGCAGCGTTGAAGGGCCCCTACAGGGGTCCTCTGGGGCCAACGTCCTGACTTTC